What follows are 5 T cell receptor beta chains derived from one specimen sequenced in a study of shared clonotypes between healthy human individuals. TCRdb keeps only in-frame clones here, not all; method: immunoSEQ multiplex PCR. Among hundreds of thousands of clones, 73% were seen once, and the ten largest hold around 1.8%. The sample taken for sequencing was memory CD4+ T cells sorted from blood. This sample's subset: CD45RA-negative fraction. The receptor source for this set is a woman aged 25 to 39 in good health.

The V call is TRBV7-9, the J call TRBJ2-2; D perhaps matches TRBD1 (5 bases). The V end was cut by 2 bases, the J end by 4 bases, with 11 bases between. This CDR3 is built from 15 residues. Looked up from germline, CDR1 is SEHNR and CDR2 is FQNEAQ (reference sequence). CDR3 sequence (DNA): TGTGCCAGCAGCTTATCAGGGTTGGGCACCGGGGAGCTGTTTTTT. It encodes CASSLSGLGTGELFF.

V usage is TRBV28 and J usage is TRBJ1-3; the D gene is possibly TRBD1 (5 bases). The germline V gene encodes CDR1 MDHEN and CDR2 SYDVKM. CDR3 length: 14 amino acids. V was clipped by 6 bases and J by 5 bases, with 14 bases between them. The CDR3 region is CASSPPGGRNTIYF. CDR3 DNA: TGTGCCAGCAGCCCACCGGGGGGACGAAACACCATATATTTT.

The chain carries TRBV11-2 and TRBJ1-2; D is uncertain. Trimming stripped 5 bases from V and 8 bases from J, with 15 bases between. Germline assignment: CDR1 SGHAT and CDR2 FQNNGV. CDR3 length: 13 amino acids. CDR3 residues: CASSPAFAYGYTF. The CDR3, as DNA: TGTGCCAGCAGCCCGGCATTCGCTTACGGCTACACCTTC.

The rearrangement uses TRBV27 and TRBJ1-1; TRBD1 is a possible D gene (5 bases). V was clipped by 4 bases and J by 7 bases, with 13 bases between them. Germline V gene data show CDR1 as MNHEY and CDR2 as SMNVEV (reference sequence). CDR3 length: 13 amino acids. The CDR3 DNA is TGTGCCAGCAGTTGGGCTCCGGGACTTGAAGCTTTCTTT. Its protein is CASSWAPGLEAFF.

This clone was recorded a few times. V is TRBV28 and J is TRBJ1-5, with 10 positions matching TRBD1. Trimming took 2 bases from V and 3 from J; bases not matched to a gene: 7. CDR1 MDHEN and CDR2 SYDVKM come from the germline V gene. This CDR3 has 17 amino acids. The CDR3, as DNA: TGTGCCAGCAGTTTAGTTAGCGGGACAGGGGACAATCAGCCCCAGCATTTT. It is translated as CASSLVSGTGDNQPQHF.